One and the same sample provided the 20 T cell receptor beta chains below, sequenced in a study of T cell responses to AZD1222 COVID-19 vaccine. TCRdb keeps only in-frame clones here, not all; method: immunoSEQ multiplex PCR. In the table there are 150,000 to 200,000 clones, just over 90% of which are singletons. The material was peripheral blood, obtained on day 0 of AZD1222 vaccination. The receptor source for this set is an adult in good health.

V and J are TRBV12-5 and TRBJ1-3; TRBD1 might be the D (5 bases). This CDR3 has 15 residues. Deletions cut 0 bases from V and 4 bases from J, with 10 bases between. CDR1 and CDR2 (germline): LGHNT, FRNRAP. The CDR3 DNA follows: TGTGCTAGTGGTTTGGTACGGGGGGACGGAAACACCATATATTTT. Protein sequence: CASGLVRGDGNTIYF. Full variable domain (missing parts from reference TRBV12-5 and TRBJ1-3): DARVTQTPRHKVTEMGQEVTMRCQPILGHNTVFWYRQTMMQGLELLAYFRNRAPLDDSGMPKDRFSAEMPDATLATLKIQPSEPRDSAVYFCASGLVRGDGNTIYFGEGSWLTVV.

This chain connects TRBV15 to TRBJ2-1; no reliable D call. V lost 4 bases and J 0 bases, leaving 10 bases between the germline ends. From germline, CDR1 is LNHNV and CDR2 YYDKDF (reference sequence). This CDR3 contains 15 residues. CDR3 sequence reads: CATSTQLSSYNEQFF. The CDR3, as DNA: TGTGCCACCAGCACCCAATTGAGCTCCTACAATGAGCAGTTCTTC.

V usage is TRBV3-1 (or the pseudogene TRBV3-2) and J usage is TRBJ1-2, with 7 bases matching TRBD1. The germline gives CDR1 LGHDT, CDR2 YNNKEL (reference sequence). CDR3 size: 14 residues. The ends lost 3 bases at V and 4 bases at J; junction bases unmatched: 5. Here the CDR3 reads CASSQQGQIYGYTF. The CDR3 DNA sequence: TGTGCCAGCAGCCAGCAGGGACAGATCTATGGCTACACCTTC.

This clone was found once. The rearrangement joins TRBV30 to TRBJ1-2; 7 bases line up with TRBD1. Germline loops: CDR1 GTSNPN, CDR2 SVGIG (reference sequence). CDR3 size: 13 residues. V lost 2 bases and J lost 8; bases outside the gene matches: 8. This CDR3 is CAWSRNRGGGYTF. The CDR3, as DNA: TGTGCCTGGAGTAGAAACAGGGGTGGGGGCTACACCTTC.

The chain carries TRBV19 and TRBJ2-5; D is possibly TRBD1 (5 bases). The CDR3 contains 14 residues. Germline-derived CDR1 and CDR2 are LNHDA and SQIVND (reference sequence). The V end was cut by 6 bases, the J end by 1 base, with 12 bases between. CDR3 loop: CASRDTISQETQYF. DNA for the CDR3: TGTGCCAGTAGGGACACAATATCCCAAGAGACCCAGTACTTC.

The CDR3 sequence: CASSPGTAKSYEQYF. The CDR3 nucleotides read TGTGCCAGCAGCCCCGGGACAGCGAAATCCTACGAGCAGTACTTC. The V and J genes are TRBV14 and TRBJ2-7; TRBD1 matches 7 bases. Germline V gene data show CDR1 as SGHDN and CDR2 as FVKESK. Losses at the gene ends were 4 bases for V and 1 base for J; bases not matched to a gene: 7. There are 15 residues in the CDR3.

The table lists this clone with a count of one. The chain carries TRBV7-6 and TRBJ2-2, with D perhaps TRBD1 or TRBD2 (6 bases each). The CDR3 runs 14 residues. V was shortened by 5 bases and J by 6 bases, with 13 bases between the two germline ends. The germline V gene encodes CDR1 SGHVS and CDR2 FNYEAQ. As DNA, the CDR3 is TGTGCCAGCAGCCGATGGGGGGCCGCCGGGGAGCTGTTTTTT. Translating it yields CASSRWGAAGELFF.

The rearrangement joins TRBV28 to TRBJ2-1; D is uncertain. This CDR3 has 15 amino acids. Trimming removed 2 bases at V and 4 bases at J, with 12 bases between. Germline V gene data show CDR1 as MDHEN and CDR2 as SYDVKM. CDR3 DNA sequence: TGTGCCAGCAGTTTAGCGACGGCTGGGTACAATGAGCAGTTCTTC. Translating gives CASSLATAGYNEQFF.

The V and J genes are TRBV24-1 and TRBJ2-3; D may be TRBD1 or TRBD2 (5 bases each). CDR1 is KGHDR and CDR2 is SFDVKD in the germline V gene. The CDR3 sequence is 12 residues long. V lost 9 bases and J lost 0, with 6 bases in between. The CDR3 protein is CATRDSTDTQYF. Written as DNA, the CDR3 is TGTGCCACCCGGGACAGCACAGATACGCAGTATTTT.

The chain couples TRBV28 to TRBJ2-7; 7 bases fit TRBD1. The CDR3 loop spans 15 amino acids. Germline lookup yields CDR1 MDHEN and CDR2 SYDVKM. V shed 5 bases and J 2 bases; nucleotides not matched to a gene: 9. CDR3 residues: CASSLTRQGAYEQYF. DNA of the CDR3: TGTGCCAGCAGTCTAACCCGACAGGGCGCCTACGAGCAGTACTTC.

Notes on this clone: One end of the junction fails to match germline, which may point to a read error. This chain uses TRBV6-2 or TRBV6-3 with TRBJ1-2; D is uncertain. This CDR3 region has 12 residues. Per the germline V gene, CDR1 is MNHEY and CDR2 is SVGEGT. This chain's CDR3 is CAISAGDYGYTF. CDR3 DNA sequence: TGTGCCATCAGTGCAGGCGACTATGGCTACACCTTC.

The chain couples TRBV6-5 to TRBJ1-2; 9 bases fit TRBD1. V gave up 7 bases and J gave up 8 bases; unmatched junction bases: 8. Germline V gene lookup returns CDR1 MNHEY and CDR2 SVGAGI. The CDR3 spans 13 residues. The DNA for the CDR3 is TGTGCCAGCATTACAGGGGGCAACCCGGGCTACACCTTC. The encoded protein is CASITGGNPGYTF.

The chain couples TRBV5-1 to TRBJ1-3, with TRBD1 identical over 8 bases. The J segment lost 4 bases and the V segment lost 0 bases, leaving 9 bases of the junction unmatched. From germline, CDR1 is SGHRS and CDR2 YFSETQ. This CDR3 region has 17 residues. CDR3 loop: CASSLEGQARLGNTIYF. In DNA, the CDR3 is TGCGCCAGCAGCTTGGAGGGACAGGCGCGTTTGGGAAACACCATATATTTT. The full variable domain, its missing parts supplied by reference TRBV5-1 and TRBJ1-3, is KAGVTQTPRYLIKTRGQQVTLSCSPISGHRSVSWYQQTPGQGLQFLFEYFSETQRNKGNFPGRFSGRQFSNSRSEMNVSTLELGDSALYLCASSLEGQARLGNTIYFGEGSWLTVV.

This chain connects TRBV10-1 to TRBJ1-1; 8 bases map to TRBD1. The CDR3 loop spans 13 amino acids. With V trimmed by 2 bases and J by 10 bases, 6 bases remained unmatched. The germline V gene encodes CDR1 WNHNN and CDR2 SYGVQD (reference sequence). The CDR3 coding sequence is TGCGCCAGCAGTGAGACCTTGGACAGGGCAGCTTTCTTT. Protein sequence: CASSETLDRAAFF.

V gene TRBV20-1 combines with J gene TRBJ1-2, with TRBD1 matching 9 bases. CDR1 and CDR2 (germline): DFQATT, SNEGSKA (reference sequence). The CDR3 is 18 amino acids. V lost 3 bases to trimming and J lost 3 bases; unmatched junction nucleotides: 17. Here the CDR3 reads CSASRLGQGKINHYGYTF. The CDR3 region has the DNA TGCAGTGCTAGTAGGTTGGGACAGGGTAAAATTAATCACTATGGCTACACCTTC.

This clone was detected once. This chain links TRBV7-6 with TRBJ2-3; 7 nucleotides agree with TRBD2. The CDR3 totals 16 residues. Germline-derived CDR1 and CDR2 are SGHVS and FNYEAQ. The V and J ends lost 8 bases and 0 bases, in that order; junction bases with no gene match: 11. CDR3 in DNA: TGTGCCAGCGCTTCTAGCGGAGCCCATAGCACAGATACGCAGTATTTT. It encodes CASASSGAHSTDTQYF.

V and J are TRBV27 and TRBJ1-6; 7 bases fit TRBD1. V lost 1 base to trimming and J lost 7 bases; unmatched junction nucleotides: 4. Germline V lookup: CDR1 MNHEY, CDR2 SMNVEV (reference sequence). The CDR3 runs to 15 residues. This chain's CDR3 is CASSLLGRGNSPLHF. In DNA, the CDR3 is TGTGCCAGCAGTTTATTAGGCAGGGGGAATTCACCCCTCCACTTT.

Of note for this clone: Germline and junction disagree at one end, which may indicate a read error. The chain has TRBV29-1 and TRBJ1-2; D is possibly TRBD1 (6 bases). Per the germline V gene, CDR1 is SQVTM and CDR2 is ANQGSEA. The CDR3 length is 14 residues. CDR3 amino acids: CSPGLDPGAYGYTF. The CDR3 nucleotides are TGTTCCCCAGGGCTGGATCCGGGGGCCTATGGCTACACCTTC.

The chain links TRBV12-3 or TRBV12-4 to TRBJ2-7; TRBD1 matches at 7 bases. This CDR3 has 13 amino acids. V lost 2 bases, J lost 4 bases, and 2 bases stayed unmatched. CDR3 DNA: TGTGCCAGCAGTTTATTGACAGGGTACGAGCAGTACTTC. Protein product: CASSLLTGYEQYF.

The chain recombines TRBV7-8 with TRBJ1-6; 7 bases map to TRBD1. Germline V gene data show CDR1 as SGHVS and CDR2 as FQNEAQ. V trimming: 5 bases; J trimming: 4 bases; junction bases outside the gene matches: 8. The CDR3 contains 16 residues. CDR3 in amino acids: CASSPDPGQYNSPLHF. CDR3 bases: TGTGCCAGCAGCCCGGACCCGGGACAGTATAATTCACCCCTCCACTTT.